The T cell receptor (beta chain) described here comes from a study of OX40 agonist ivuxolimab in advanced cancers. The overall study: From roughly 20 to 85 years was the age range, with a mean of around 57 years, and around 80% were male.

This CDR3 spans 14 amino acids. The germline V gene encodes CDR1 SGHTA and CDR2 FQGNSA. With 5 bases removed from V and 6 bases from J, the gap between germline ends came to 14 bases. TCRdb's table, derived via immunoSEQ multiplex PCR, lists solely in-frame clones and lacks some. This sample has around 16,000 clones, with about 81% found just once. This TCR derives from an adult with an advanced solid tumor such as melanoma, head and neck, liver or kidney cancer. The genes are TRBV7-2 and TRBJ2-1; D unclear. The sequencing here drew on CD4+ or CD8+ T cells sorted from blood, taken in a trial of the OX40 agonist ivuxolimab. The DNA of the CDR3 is TGTGCCAGCAGCCCCACCTCCGGGTTCAATGAGCAGTTCTTC. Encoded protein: CASSPTSGFNEQFF.